This passage covers 3 T cell receptor beta chains from one sample sequenced in a study of identical twins. One entry per CDR3 protein, called by TCRdb with MiXCR from the 5' RACE reads. The sample has approximately 240,000 distinct CDR3 sequences; around 15% are singletons. Material: memory (CD45RO+) T cells sorted from blood. The receptors here all came from a woman aged 18-30 years in good health.

This clonotype occurred many times. This sequence joins TRBV7-6 and TRBJ2-3; D may be TRBD2 (6 bases). The CDR3 loop spans 14 amino acids. V lost 5 bases to trimming and J lost 4 bases, with 13 bases between them. The germline V gene encodes CDR1 SGHVS and CDR2 FNYEAQ. The CDR3: CASSPGVGSDTQYF. The CDR3 nucleotides read TGTGCCAGCAGCCCGGGGGTGGGGTCAGATACGCAGTATTTT. The full variable domain, with the rest looked up from reference TRBV7-6 and TRBJ2-3, is GAGVSQSPRYKVTKRGQDVALRCDPISGHVSLYWYRQALGQGPEFLTYFNYEAQQDKSGLPNDRFSAERPEGSISTLTIQRTEQRDSAMYRCASSPGVGSDTQYFGPGTRLTVL.

V gene TRBV20-1 combines with J gene TRBJ2-1, with D perhaps TRBD1 (5 bases). V was shortened by 1 base and J by 2 bases, with 9 bases between the two germline ends. Germline CDR1 is DFQATT and CDR2 is SNEGSKA (reference sequence). The CDR3 runs 14 residues. The CDR3 here is CSARGLGAYNEQFF. In DNA form, the CDR3 reads TGCAGTGCTAGAGGGCTAGGGGCCTACAATGAGCAGTTCTTC.

This clonotype was seen ten or more times. The chain has TRBV10-3 and TRBJ2-1; perhaps TRBD2 as D (6 bases). CDR1 and CDR2 from the germline V gene are ENHRY and SYGVKD. Trimming left V 7 bases short and J 5 bases short, with 9 bases between. CDR3 length: 12 amino acids. The CDR3 region is CAIKGLNNEQFF. In DNA, the CDR3 is TGTGCCATCAAGGGACTGAACAATGAGCAGTTCTTC.